This passage covers 8 T cell receptor beta chains from one sample sequenced in a study of OX40 agonist ivuxolimab in advanced cancers. Some clones are missing from TCRdb's copy, which holds only in-frame ones; the method was immunoSEQ multiplex PCR. The sample holds tens of thousands of clones, around 90% seen once. The starting material was CD4+ or CD8+ T cells sorted from blood, obtained in a trial of the OX40 agonist ivuxolimab. These receptors came from an adult with an advanced solid tumor such as melanoma, head and neck, liver or kidney cancer.

The genes are TRBV27 and TRBJ2-3, with TRBD2 identical over 13 bases. Unmatched junction bases numbered 13, after V lost 8 bases and J lost 8 bases. The CDR3 runs 16 residues. Germline V CDR1 and CDR2: MNHEY, SMNVEV (reference sequence). CDR3 sequence: CASGPLLAGGRGTQYF. CDR3 sequence (DNA): TGTGCCAGCGGACCCTTACTAGCGGGGGGGCGGGGTACGCAGTATTTT.

A few counts support this clone. The J gene is TRBJ1-2, the V gene TRBV5-8, with D possibly TRBD1 on 6 matching bases. Trimming shortened V by 4 bases and J by 4 bases, and 17 bases separated the two germline ends. CDR1 is SGHTS, CDR2 YDEGEE, per germline. The CDR3 extends over 15 amino acids. The CDR3 protein is CASSPQGGYPYGYTF. The DNA for the CDR3 is TGTGCCAGCAGCCCACAAGGGGGTTACCCCTATGGCTACACCTTC.

The chain employs TRBV7-9 and TRBJ2-5; maybe TRBD2 (5 bases). V was cut by 9 bases and J by 5 bases, with 22 bases left in between. The CDR3 covers 15 residues. Germline loops: CDR1 SEHNR, CDR2 FQNEAQ (reference sequence). In DNA, the CDR3 is TGTGCCAGTCCTCCCCGAGCCGGGATGCCGGAGACCCAGTACTTC. Translation: CASPPRAGMPETQYF.

This chain uses TRBV19 with TRBJ2-2; a possible D gene is TRBD2 (6 bases). The ends were cut back, 4 bases at V and 3 bases at J, with 9 bases in the middle. Germline CDR1 and CDR2: LNHDA and SQIVND (reference sequence). The CDR3 is made up of 14 amino acids. CDR3 sequence: CASSTGTYTGELFF. CDR3 DNA sequence: TGTGCCAGTAGTACCGGGACTTACACCGGGGAGCTGTTTTTT.

The chain couples TRBV4-2 to TRBJ2-2, with TRBD2 matching 13 bases. Germline V gene sequence: CDR1 LGHNA, CDR2 YNFKEQ. With 1 base clipped from V and 1 base from J, the junction kept 0 bases outside the gene matches. The CDR3 consists of 17 residues. This chain's CDR3 is CASSQGTSGGNTGELFF. Here the CDR3 DNA reads TGTGCCAGCAGCCAAGGGACTAGCGGGGGGAACACCGGGGAGCTGTTTTTT.

The V gene is TRBV7-9, the J gene TRBJ1-5, with a tentative D call TRBD1 (6 bases). The germline V and J ends were trimmed by 1 base and 10 bases, with 17 bases remaining between them. The CDR3 spans 15 residues. Germline-derived CDR1 and CDR2 are SEHNR and FQNEAQ (reference sequence). The CDR3 DNA reads as TGTGCCAGCAGCTTAGAGGGGGGCCCTGGGGGCCCCCAGCATTTT. This gives the protein CASSLEGGPGGPQHF. Full variable domain (remainder filled in from reference TRBV7-9 and TRBJ1-5): DTGVSQNPRHKITKRGQNVTFRCDPISEHNRLYWYRQTLGQGPEFLTYFQNEAQLEKSRLLSDRFSAERPKGSFSTLEIQRTEQGDSAMYLCASSLEGGPGGPQHFGDGTRLSIL.

In nucleotides, the CDR3 is TGTGCCAGCAGCCCGAGGACAGGGGGCTACAATGAGCAGTTCTTC. This gives the protein CASSPRTGGYNEQFF. The genes are TRBV9 and TRBJ2-1, with 10 bases identical to TRBD1. Trimming at V came to 4 bases and at J to 3 bases, leaving 4 bases not matched to a gene. CDR1 is SGDLS, CDR2 YYNGEE, per germline. The CDR3 loop spans 15 amino acids. The full variable domain, rest sourced from reference TRBV9 and TRBJ2-1, is DSGVTQTPKHLITATGQRVTLRCSPRSGDLSVYWYQQSLDQGLQFLIQYYNGEERAKGNILERFSAQQFPDLHSELNLSSLELGDSALYFCASSPRTGGYNEQFFGPGTRLTVL.

The chain is built from TRBV18 and TRBJ2-1; no clear D. The CDR3 is made up of 14 amino acids. Germline V gene lookup returns CDR1 KGHSH and CDR2 LQKENI. The V and J ends lost 0 bases and 5 bases respectively, with 8 bases between them. For the CDR3, the DNA is TGTGCCAGCTCACCACCTTTACGGAACAATGAGCAGTTCTTC. As protein: CASSPPLRNNEQFF.